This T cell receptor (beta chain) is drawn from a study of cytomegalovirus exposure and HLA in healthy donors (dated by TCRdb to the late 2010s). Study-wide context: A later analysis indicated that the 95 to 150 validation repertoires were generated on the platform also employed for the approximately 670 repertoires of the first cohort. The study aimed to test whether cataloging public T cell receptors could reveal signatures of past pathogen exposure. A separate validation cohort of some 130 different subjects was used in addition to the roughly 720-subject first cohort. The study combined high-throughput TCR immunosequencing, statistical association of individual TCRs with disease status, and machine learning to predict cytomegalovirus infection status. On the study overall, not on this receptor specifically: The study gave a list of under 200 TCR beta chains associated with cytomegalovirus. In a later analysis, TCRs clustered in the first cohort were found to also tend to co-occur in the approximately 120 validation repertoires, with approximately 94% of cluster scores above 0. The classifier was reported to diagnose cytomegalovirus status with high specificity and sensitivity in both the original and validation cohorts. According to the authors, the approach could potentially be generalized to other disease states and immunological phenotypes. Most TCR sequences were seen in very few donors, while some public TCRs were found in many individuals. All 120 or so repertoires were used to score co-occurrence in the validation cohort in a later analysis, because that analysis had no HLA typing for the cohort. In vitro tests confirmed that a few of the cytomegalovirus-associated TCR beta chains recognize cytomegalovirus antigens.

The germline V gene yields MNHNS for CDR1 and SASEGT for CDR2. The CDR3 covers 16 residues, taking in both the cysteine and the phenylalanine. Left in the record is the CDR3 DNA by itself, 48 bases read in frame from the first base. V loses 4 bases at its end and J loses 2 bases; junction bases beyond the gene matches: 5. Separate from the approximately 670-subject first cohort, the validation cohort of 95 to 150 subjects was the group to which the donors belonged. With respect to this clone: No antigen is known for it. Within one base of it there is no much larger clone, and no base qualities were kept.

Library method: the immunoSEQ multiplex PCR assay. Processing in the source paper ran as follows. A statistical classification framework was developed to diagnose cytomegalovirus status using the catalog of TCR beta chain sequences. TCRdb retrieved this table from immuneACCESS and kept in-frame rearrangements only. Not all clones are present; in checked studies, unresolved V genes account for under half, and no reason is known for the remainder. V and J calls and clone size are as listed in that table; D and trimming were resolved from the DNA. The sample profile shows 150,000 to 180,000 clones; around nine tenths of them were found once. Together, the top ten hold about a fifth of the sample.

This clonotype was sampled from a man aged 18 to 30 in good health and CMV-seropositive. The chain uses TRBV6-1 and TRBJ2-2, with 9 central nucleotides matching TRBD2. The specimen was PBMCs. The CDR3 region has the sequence CASSGASGINTGELFF. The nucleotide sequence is TGTGCCAGCAGTGGGGCTAGCGGGATCAACACCGGGGAGCTGTTTTTT.